This T cell receptor (beta chain) was recovered during a study of shared clonotypes between healthy human individuals. Study as a whole: Sampling drew on donors who were a couple of women and a few men aged 18 to 49.

Clones were read by immunoSEQ multiplex PCR, and TCRdb kept only the in-frame ones, dropping some. The data show fewer than 1.8 million clones, with about 98.5% seen just once and roughly 0.35% held by the top ten. Trimming removed 4 bases from V and 9 bases from J; junction bases left unmatched: 6. The CDR3 length is 14 residues. Per germline, CDR1 SGHNT and CDR2 YENEEA. The TCR was taken from a man aged 25-40 years in good health. V is TRBV11-3 and J is TRBJ2-1, with 10 bases lining up with TRBD1. Sample: naive CD4+ T cells sorted from blood. As for subset: CD45RA+ positively selected. In DNA, the CDR3 is TGTGCCAGCAGCTACTCCGGGGACAGGGGTGAGCAGTTCTTC. This encodes CASSYSGDRGEQFF.